This T cell receptor beta chain was sequenced during a study of early T cells in non-severe SARS-CoV-2 infection. Turning to the study itself: Chains stayed unpaired after sequencing of bulk RNA from unsorted whole blood.

This clonotype has ten or more counts. Its target is unknown. Trimming cost V 4 bases and J 4 bases, with 19 bases left between them. This CDR3 contains 16 residues. Germline CDR1 reads SGHVS; CDR2 reads FNYEAQ. Study results and limitations: There was a bias toward anti-spike CD8 responses in VDJdb matching, which missed private and CD4 specificities.

cDNA molecules, individually, were tagged with unique molecular identifiers. TCRdb redid the calling of the 5' RACE reads with MiXCR, one entry per CDR3 protein. The sample shows about 94,000 distinct CDR3 sequences, about 13% of them seen only once. This clonotype was obtained from an adult who was a healthcare worker with PCR-confirmed SARS-CoV-2 infection or an uninfected control (not recorded which). Material: whole blood. The genes are TRBV7-6 and TRBJ2-5, with a possible D match to TRBD1 (6 bases). CDR3 in DNA: TGTGCCAGCAGCTATACAGGGCCGCATCCAACAGAGACCCAGTACTTC. This gives the protein CASSYTGPHPTETQYF.